A single sample is the source of the 30 T cell receptor beta chains below, sequenced in a study of siplizumab effects on memory and regulatory T cells. Only in-frame clones appear in the TCRdb table, and some are missing; sequencing was by immunoSEQ multiplex PCR. The sample has some 120,000 clones, around 94% seen once. The sample taken for sequencing was non-Treg CD4+ T cells sorted from blood. These receptors were obtained from a human donor in good health.

V and J are TRBV2 and TRBJ1-2; D is undetermined. V was pared by 3 bases and J by 4 bases, with 12 bases between. The germline V gene has CDR1 SNHLY and CDR2 FYNNEI. The CDR3 covers 14 residues. DNA for the CDR3: TGTGCCAGCAGTGATACTTCCTGGGTCTATGGCTACACCTTC. Amino acids: CASSDTSWVYGYTF.

V gene TRBV11-2 combines with J gene TRBJ2-5; perhaps TRBD2 as D (6 bases). The length of the CDR3 is 17 residues. V was clipped by 1 base and J by 2 bases, with 17 bases between them. CDR1 is SGHAT, CDR2 FQNNGV, per germline. The CDR3 region is CASSLGVGRERQETQYF. The CDR3 bases are TGTGCCAGCAGCTTAGGGGTTGGACGGGAGAGACAAGAGACCCAGTACTTC.

The CDR3 DNA reads TGTGCCAGCAGACCCTACGGATACCAAGAGACCCAGTACTTC. Protein: CASRPYGYQETQYF. This sequence joins TRBV6-5 and TRBJ2-5; no clear D gene. This CDR3 has 14 amino acids. Germline V gene lookup returns CDR1 MNHEY and CDR2 SVGAGI. V lost 6 bases and J 0 bases, leaving 11 bases between the germline ends.

V and J are TRBV13 and TRBJ2-7; D is unclear. CDR1 and CDR2 from the germline V gene are PRHDT and FYEKMQ (reference sequence). Trimming stripped 4 bases from V and 5 bases from J, with 15 bases between. CDR3 length equals 14 residues. The CDR3 DNA reads TGTGCCAGCAGCTCCCCCCGGCCAGTCCACGAGCAGTACTTC. It is translated as CASSSPRPVHEQYF.

Written as DNA, the CDR3 is TGTGCCAGCAGTGGTCAGGGGAGAGGCAACTACAATGAGCAGTTCTTC. Translated: CASSGQGRGNYNEQFF. This chain links TRBV2 with TRBJ2-1; TRBD1 might be the D (6 bases). Deletions cut 4 bases from V and 3 bases from J, with 16 bases between. The CDR3 is made up of 16 amino acids. Germline loops: CDR1 SNHLY, CDR2 FYNNEI.

The J gene is TRBJ1-1, the V gene TRBV2, with D perhaps TRBD1 (5 bases). The CDR3 length is 14 residues. Looked up from germline, CDR1 is SNHLY and CDR2 is FYNNEI. V lost 6 bases and J 2 bases, leaving 13 bases between the germline ends. The CDR3 bases are TGTGCCAGCAGCAAACAGGTCTTCAACACTGAAGCTTTCTTT. It codes for CASSKQVFNTEAFF.

The table lists this clone with a few counts. The sample has other DNA sequences that encode this CDR3 too. The V call is TRBV5-1, the J call TRBJ2-5; D uncertain. Per the germline V gene, CDR1 is SGHRS and CDR2 is YFSETQ. The CDR3 has 11 amino acids. The V end was cut by 4 bases, the J end by 2 bases, with 3 bases between. CDR3 protein: CASSRQETQYF. In DNA, the CDR3 is TGCGCCAGCAGCCGACAAGAGACCCAGTACTTC.

The CDR3 nucleotides are TGTGCCAGCAGCCCTTACTCCGGACAGGGGGACACTGAAGCTTTCTTT. It codes for CASSPYSGQGDTEAFF. This chain links TRBV6-6 with TRBJ1-1; TRBD1 aligns across 10 bases. The germline gives CDR1 MNHNY, CDR2 SVGAGI (reference sequence). The trim removed 6 bases at V and 3 bases at J, leaving 10 bases unmatched. The CDR3 is made up of 16 amino acids.

V is TRBV27 and J is TRBJ2-1, with D possibly being TRBD2 (6 bases). V dropped 5 bases and J dropped 5 bases, with 13 bases sitting between them. Germline loops: CDR1 MNHEY, CDR2 SMNVEV (reference sequence). The CDR3 sequence is 14 residues long. This CDR3 is CASSPISGDNEQFF. In nucleotides, the CDR3 is TGTGCCAGCAGTCCGATTAGCGGAGACAATGAGCAGTTCTTC.

This chain connects TRBV18 to TRBJ2-1, with D perhaps matching TRBD2 (6 bases). CDR1 and CDR2 from the germline V gene are KGHSH and LQKENI. V gave up 4 bases and J gave up 12 bases, with 19 bases separating them. This CDR3 spans 14 amino acids. The CDR3 region is CASSLGPFGGGQFF. CDR3 nucleotides: TGTGCCAGCTCACTGGGCCCTTTCGGGGGAGGGCAGTTCTTC. The full variable domain, with the rest looked up from reference TRBV18 and TRBJ2-1, is NAGVMQNPRHLVRRRGQEARLRCSPMKGHSHVYWYRQLPEEGLKFMVYLQKENIIDESGMPKERFSAEFPKEGPSILRIQQVVRGDSAAYFCASSLGPFGGGQFFGPGTRLTVL.

This chain connects TRBV27 to TRBJ2-3; 11 nucleotides line up with TRBD2. V was pared by 6 bases and J by 6 bases, with 8 bases of the junction left unmatched. The CDR3 length is 15 residues. CDR1 and CDR2 from the germline V gene are MNHEY and SMNVEV (reference sequence). The CDR3 loop is CASRPGLAAFDTQYF. As DNA, the CDR3 is TGTGCCAGCAGGCCGGGACTAGCGGCCTTCGATACGCAGTATTTT.

The chain recombines TRBV2 with TRBJ1-1; no definite D call. Germline lookup yields CDR1 SNHLY and CDR2 FYNNEI. The CDR3 is 13 amino acids. Deletions cut 3 bases from V and 1 base from J, with 6 bases between. DNA for the CDR3: TGTGCCAGCAGTGACCAATCGAACACTGAAGCTTTCTTT. This sequence encodes CASSDQSNTEAFF.

V usage is TRBV5-1 and J usage is TRBJ2-1, with D possibly called TRBD1 or TRBD2 (5 bases each). Per germline, CDR1 SGHRS and CDR2 YFSETQ. The CDR3 sequence is 14 residues long. Trimming took 0 bases from V and 6 from J, leaving 10 bases between them. CDR3 in DNA: TGCGCCAGCAGCTTGGGTTTTGGGGGCAATGAGCAGTTCTTC. Residues: CASSLGFGGNEQFF. Variable domain in full (rest from reference TRBV5-1 and TRBJ2-1): KAGVTQTPRYLIKTRGQQVTLSCSPISGHRSVSWYQQTPGQGLQFLFEYFSETQRNKGNFPGRFSGRQFSNSRSEMNVSTLELGDSALYLCASSLGFGGNEQFFGPGTRLTVL.

The CDR3 sequence is CASSLGQYEQYF. In DNA, the CDR3 is TGTGCCAGCAGCTTGGGGCAGTACGAGCAGTACTTC. The chain couples TRBV5-4 to TRBJ2-7; D not resolved. The CDR3 spans 12 residues. The V and J ends lost 0 bases and 4 bases respectively, with 5 bases between them. Germline loops: CDR1 SGHNT, CDR2 YYREEE (reference sequence).

The chain links TRBV5-1 to TRBJ2-3; 9 bases line up with TRBD1. Trimming at V came to 5 bases and at J to 4 bases, leaving 2 bases not matched to a gene. The CDR3 extends over 13 amino acids. Germline CDR1 reads SGHRS; CDR2 reads YFSETQ. The CDR3 DNA follows: TGCGCCAGCAGGGGACAGGGCGCAGATACGCAGTATTTT. Residues: CASRGQGADTQYF.

V and J are TRBV6-6 and TRBJ2-7; D is unclear. The V end was cut by 5 bases, the J end by 3 bases, with 8 bases between. There are 12 residues in the CDR3. CDR1 MNHNY and CDR2 SVGAGI come from the germline V gene (reference sequence). CDR3 in amino acids: CASSQSSYEQYF. The CDR3 DNA is TGTGCCAGCAGTCAGTCAAGCTACGAGCAGTACTTC.

V usage is TRBV6-5 and J usage is TRBJ1-4; the D gene is possibly TRBD1 (6 bases). The CDR3 contains 16 residues. V shed 0 bases and J shed 7 bases, with 15 bases lying between them. Germline V gene sequence: CDR1 MNHEY, CDR2 SVGAGI. The CDR3 loop reads CASSYSGQLYGEKLFF. DNA of the CDR3: TGTGCCAGCAGTTACTCCGGACAGTTGTATGGTGAAAAACTGTTTTTT.

The chain joins TRBV5-1 to TRBJ1-1; 7 bases fit TRBD1. The CDR3 has 14 residues. CDR1 and CDR2 (germline): SGHRS, YFSETQ. V shed 3 bases, J shed 0 bases, and the junction held 2 bases outside the gene matches. CDR3 sequence reads: CASSWGQLNTEAFF. CDR3 sequence (DNA): TGCGCCAGCAGCTGGGGACAGCTGAACACTGAAGCTTTCTTT. The full variable domain, with the rest looked up from reference TRBV5-1 and TRBJ1-1, is KAGVTQTPRYLIKTRGQQVTLSCSPISGHRSVSWYQQTPGQGLQFLFEYFSETQRNKGNFPGRFSGRQFSNSRSEMNVSTLELGDSALYLCASSWGQLNTEAFFGQGTRLTVV.

The chain uses TRBV6-5 and TRBJ2-7, with a weak D call TRBD2 (6 bases). CDR1 is MNHEY, CDR2 SVGAGI, per germline. The CDR3 extends over 15 amino acids. Between the trimmed V and J ends, which lost 6 bases and 0 bases, there was a span of 15 bases. The CDR3: CASSYSGASSYEQYF. The CDR3 nucleotides read TGTGCCAGCAGCTATAGCGGAGCAAGCTCCTACGAGCAGTACTTC.

This chain links TRBV7-3 with TRBJ2-1, with 8 bases matching TRBD2. Germline V gene sequence: CDR1 SGHTA, CDR2 FQGTGA. V gave up 0 bases and J gave up 5 bases; unmatched junction bases: 3. The CDR3 has 15 residues. CDR3 in amino acids: CASSLTAGGDNEQFF. DNA for the CDR3: TGTGCCAGCAGCTTAACGGCGGGAGGCGACAATGAGCAGTTCTTC.

The chain couples TRBV5-4 to TRBJ1-2; 9 positions match TRBD1. CDR1 and CDR2 from the germline V gene are SGHNT and YYREEE (reference sequence). The CDR3 sequence is 16 residues long. The J segment lost 7 bases and the V segment lost 0 bases, leaving 10 bases of the junction unmatched. The CDR3 bases are TGTGCCAGCAGCTTGGACTCAGGGACAGGGTACCGTGGCTACACCTTC. Protein: CASSLDSGTGYRGYTF.

This chain connects TRBV6-5 to TRBJ2-5; D is unclear. Germline CDR1 is MNHEY and CDR2 is SVGAGI. Trimming left V 2 bases short and J 5 bases short, with 9 bases between. CDR3 length: 13 residues. The CDR3 is CASSYGPGETQYF. DNA of the CDR3: TGTGCCAGCAGTTACGGGCCGGGCGAGACCCAGTACTTC.

The chain employs TRBV10-3 and TRBJ2-3; 10 bases map to TRBD1. Germline V gives CDR1 ENHRY, CDR2 SYGVKD. The CDR3 covers 14 residues. V shed 7 bases, J shed 4 bases, and the junction held 5 bases outside the gene matches. Here the CDR3 DNA reads TGTGCCATCACCCGGACAGGGGGACCAGATACGCAGTATTTT. Translated: CAITRTGGPDTQYF.

The CDR3 here is CASSEQGNYGYTF. CDR3 DNA sequence: TGTGCCAGCAGCGAACAGGGAAACTATGGCTACACCTTC. The chain uses TRBV6-5 and TRBJ1-2, with D perhaps matching TRBD1 (6 bases). Germline values: CDR1 MNHEY, CDR2 SVGAGI. Trimming cost V 6 bases and J 2 bases, with 10 bases left between them. This CDR3 region has 13 residues.

V and J are TRBV10-1 and TRBJ1-1, with no clear D. This CDR3 contains 13 residues. Trimming shortened V by 2 bases and J by 1 base, and 5 bases separated the two germline ends. CDR1 is WNHNN, CDR2 SYGVQD, per germline (reference sequence). DNA of the CDR3: TGCGCCAGCAGTGAGAACGGGAACACTGAAGCTTTCTTT. This gives the protein CASSENGNTEAFF.

There are a few counts of this clone. This rearrangement joins TRBV5-1 to TRBJ2-4; 9 bases align to TRBD1. V was clipped by 1 base and J by 2 bases; unmatched bases: 7. The CDR3 has 17 amino acids. CDR1 and CDR2 from the germline V gene are SGHRS and YFSETQ. CDR3 in amino acids: CASSLSWTGDSKNIQYF. CDR3 nucleotide sequence: TGCGCCAGCAGCTTGAGCTGGACAGGGGATTCCAAAAACATTCAGTACTTC.

The genes are TRBV19 and TRBJ1-5; 7 bases map to TRBD1. Germline assignment: CDR1 LNHDA and CDR2 SQIVND (reference sequence). Trimming cost V 2 bases and J 1 base; bases outside gene matches: 5. The CDR3 contains 16 residues. The CDR3 spells CASSIRGGRSNQPQHF. The CDR3 DNA sequence: TGTGCCAGTAGTATAAGAGGGGGCAGGAGCAATCAGCCCCAGCATTTT.

The chain links TRBV6-1 to TRBJ2-7; 7 bases match TRBD2. This CDR3 is built from 14 residues. After removal of 5 bases from V and 3 bases from J, the junction contained 7 bases not matched to a gene. The germline CDR1 and CDR2 sequences are MNHNS and SASEGT. The DNA for the CDR3 is TGTGCCAGCAGTCCGGGACTACTTCTCTACGAGCAGTACTTC. As protein: CASSPGLLLYEQYF.

The chain has TRBV6-5 and TRBJ2-5; D is unclear. CDR1 is MNHEY and CDR2 is SVGAGI in the germline V gene. The V end lost 2 bases, the J end lost 1 base, and 5 bases lay between the germline ends. CDR3 length equals 13 residues. The CDR3 nucleotides read TGTGCCAGCAGTTACAGTCTCCAAGAGACCCAGTACTTC. Amino acid sequence: CASSYSLQETQYF.

The V gene is TRBV20-1, the J gene TRBJ1-1; no reliable D call. The CDR3 consists of 11 residues. Trimming cost V 2 bases and J 6 bases, with 7 bases left between them. Germline CDR1 reads DFQATT; CDR2 reads SNEGSKA (reference sequence). CDR3 amino acids: CSARLISEAFF. The CDR3 DNA reads as TGCAGTGCTAGACTCATATCTGAAGCTTTCTTT.